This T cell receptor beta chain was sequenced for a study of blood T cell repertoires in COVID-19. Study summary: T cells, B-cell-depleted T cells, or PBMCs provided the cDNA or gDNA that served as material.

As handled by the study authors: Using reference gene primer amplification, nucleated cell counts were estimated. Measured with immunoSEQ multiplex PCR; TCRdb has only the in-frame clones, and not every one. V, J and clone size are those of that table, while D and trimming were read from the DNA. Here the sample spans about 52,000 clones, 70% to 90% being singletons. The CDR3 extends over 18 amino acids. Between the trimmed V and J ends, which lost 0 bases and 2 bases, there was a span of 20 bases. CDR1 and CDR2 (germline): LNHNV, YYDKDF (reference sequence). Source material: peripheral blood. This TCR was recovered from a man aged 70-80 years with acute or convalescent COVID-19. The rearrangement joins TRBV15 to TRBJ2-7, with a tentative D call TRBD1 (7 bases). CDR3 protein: CATSREEGAATLPYEQYF. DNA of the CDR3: TGTGCCACCAGCAGAGAGGAGGGGGCCGCCACGCTTCCCTACGAGCAGTACTTC.